These T cell receptor beta chains were read from a single sample in a study of vaccination and CD4 T cells after COVID-19. No antigen has been identified for these receptors. TCRdb ran MiXCR on the PCR reads and lists one entry per CDR3 protein. The repertoire holds about 5,200 distinct CDR3 sequences, 40% to 45% seen once, with around a third in the top ten. The sequencing sample was made of CD4+ T cells from blood, cultured in vitro. These receptors all stem from a human donor who had recovered from COVID-19. The conserved cysteine and the conserved F or W are not part of the CDR3 here. Fields, in order: CDR3 protein, D gene, V gene, J gene. A D gene is named only where the DNA matches it firmly.

CDR3 protein: ASSPTSYLPYEQY
D gene: -
V gene: TRBV6-1
J gene: TRBJ2-7

CDR3 protein: ASSTGKAPQH
D gene: -
V gene: TRBV6-1
J gene: TRBJ1-5

CDR3 protein: ASRKDRRDTEAF
D gene: -
V gene: TRBV19
J gene: TRBJ1-1

CDR3 protein: ASTRQVGGTDTQY
D gene: -
V gene: TRBV11-1
J gene: TRBJ2-3

CDR3 protein: AIKVEEEQF
D gene: -
V gene: TRBV10-3
J gene: TRBJ2-1

CDR3 protein: ASGVRQGSSGEQY
D gene: TRBD1
V gene: TRBV27
J gene: TRBJ2-7

CDR3 protein: SASAPQGAHEQY
D gene: TRBD1
V gene: TRBV20-1
J gene: TRBJ2-7

CDR3 protein: ASSSPGSAKNIQY
D gene: -
V gene: TRBV11-1
J gene: TRBJ2-4

CDR3 protein: ASSLGTRTTGGSYEQY
D gene: TRBD1
V gene: TRBV7-9
J gene: TRBJ2-7

CDR3 protein: ASSVPDTQY
D gene: -
V gene: TRBV7-9
J gene: TRBJ2-3

CDR3 protein: ASSRTGTSFYEQF
D gene: TRBD2
V gene: TRBV6-2/TRBV6-3
J gene: TRBJ2-1

CDR3 protein: ASRAHFYGYT
D gene: -
V gene: TRBV2
J gene: TRBJ1-2

CDR3 protein: ASSYQIAGVGEQY
D gene: TRBD2
V gene: TRBV6-5
J gene: TRBJ2-7

CDR3 protein: ATSSFLGFGQPQH
D gene: -
V gene: TRBV15
J gene: TRBJ1-5

CDR3 protein: SANGPGTSGRARSEQF
D gene: TRBD2
V gene: TRBV20-1
J gene: TRBJ2-1

CDR3 protein: SARDPDRGKETQY
D gene: TRBD1
V gene: TRBV20-1
J gene: TRBJ2-5

CDR3 protein: ASSPDRELAGNTIY
D gene: -
V gene: TRBV4-2
J gene: TRBJ1-3

CDR3 protein: ASSDSGGANVLT
D gene: -
V gene: TRBV6-4
J gene: TRBJ2-6

CDR3 protein: ASSSPGGSYNEQF
D gene: -
V gene: TRBV12-3/TRBV12-4
J gene: TRBJ2-1

CDR3 protein: ASSTREFYEQY
D gene: -
V gene: TRBV6-5
J gene: TRBJ2-7

CDR3 protein: ATSRGPPGARDEQY
D gene: -
V gene: TRBV15
J gene: TRBJ2-7

CDR3 protein: ATSRDRAGETQY
D gene: -
V gene: TRBV15
J gene: TRBJ2-5

CDR3 protein: AAGRIAYEQY
D gene: -
V gene: TRBV6-2/TRBV6-3
J gene: TRBJ2-7

CDR3 protein: ASSEEGLGAAGYNEQF
D gene: -
V gene: TRBV25-1
J gene: TRBJ2-1

CDR3 protein: SARARTGGRNQPQH
D gene: TRBD1
V gene: TRBV20-1
J gene: TRBJ1-5

CDR3 protein: ASSQVLAGGDNEQF
D gene: TRBD2
V gene: TRBV4-3
J gene: TRBJ2-1

CDR3 protein: ASSEITGTEETQY
D gene: TRBD1
V gene: TRBV6-2/TRBV6-3
J gene: TRBJ2-5

CDR3 protein: ASSTDRVYGYT
D gene: TRBD1
V gene: TRBV19
J gene: TRBJ1-2

CDR3 protein: SARAGGGTGVRSPLH
D gene: -
V gene: TRBV20-1
J gene: TRBJ1-6

CDR3 protein: ASSLTRQGVGTEAF
D gene: TRBD1
V gene: TRBV5-1
J gene: TRBJ1-1

CDR3 protein: SAQKRDFYTGELF
D gene: -
V gene: TRBV20-1
J gene: TRBJ2-2